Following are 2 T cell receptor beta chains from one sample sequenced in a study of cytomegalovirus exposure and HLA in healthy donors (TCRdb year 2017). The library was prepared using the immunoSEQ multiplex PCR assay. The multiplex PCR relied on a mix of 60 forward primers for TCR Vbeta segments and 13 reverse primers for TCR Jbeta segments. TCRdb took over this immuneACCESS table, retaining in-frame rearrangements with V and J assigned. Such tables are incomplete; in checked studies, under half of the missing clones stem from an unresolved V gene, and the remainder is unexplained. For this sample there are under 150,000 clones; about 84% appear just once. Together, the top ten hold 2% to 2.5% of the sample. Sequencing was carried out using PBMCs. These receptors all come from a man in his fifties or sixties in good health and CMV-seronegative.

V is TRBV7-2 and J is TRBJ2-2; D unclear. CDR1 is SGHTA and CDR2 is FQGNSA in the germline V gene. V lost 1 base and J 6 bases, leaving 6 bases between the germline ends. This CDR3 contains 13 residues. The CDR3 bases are TGTGCCAGCAGCTTAGGGAGTTCCGGGGAGCTGTTTTTT. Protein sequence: CASSLGSSGELFF. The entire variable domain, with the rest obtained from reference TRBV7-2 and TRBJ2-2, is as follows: GAGVSQSPSNKVTEKGKDVELRCDPISGHTALYWYRQSLGQGLEFLIYFQGNSAPDKSGLPSDRFSAERTGGSVSTLTIQRTQQEDSAVYLCASSLGSSGELFFGEGSRLTVL.

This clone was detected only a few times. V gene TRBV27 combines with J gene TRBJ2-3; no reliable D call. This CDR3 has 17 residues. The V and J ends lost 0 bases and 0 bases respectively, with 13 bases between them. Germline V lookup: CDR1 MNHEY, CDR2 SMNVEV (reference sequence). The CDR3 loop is CASSLSKQFPSTDTQYF. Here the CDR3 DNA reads TGTGCCAGCAGTTTATCGAAGCAATTCCCGAGCACAGATACGCAGTATTTT.